Given below is one TCR beta chain in context. This clone occurred a few times. Which antigen it targets is not known. No qualities accompany the bases; no much larger clone lies one base away. Libraries came from the immunoSEQ multiplex PCR assay. A mixture of 60 forward primers for TCR Vbeta segments and 13 reverse primers for TCR Jbeta segments was used in the multiplex PCR. The CDR3 region of rearranged TCR beta genes was amplified from genomic DNA with a multiplex PCR assay. On the Illumina HiSeq System, the amplified TCR beta libraries were sequenced as 87-base-pair reads. Per the authors' processing: In a later analysis, tens of millions of unique TCR beta chains were counted across the roughly 670 repertoires, and around 11 million of these chains were shared by at least two donors. A nearest-neighbor algorithm error-corrected the raw reads and collapsed the reads into unique sequences, merging closely related sequences to remove PCR and sequencing errors. V, D and J gene segments were assigned by aligning CDR3 sequences to IMGT reference sequences. For a sequence to be retained, a match of at least six nucleotides was required to both a V gene segment and a J gene segment. Rearrangements were classified as productive when the CDR3 lacked stop codons and remained in frame with V and J, and all other rearrangements were classified as non-productive. Following IMGT convention, CDR3 was defined as the stretch from the second conserved V-encoded cysteine up to the conserved J-encoded phenylalanine. The earlier analysis of about 610 of the donors excluded any sequence lacking an unambiguous match to a single V gene segment. An earlier analysis of 500 to 700 of the donors classified V segments as functional when productive rearrangements were above 56.7% and as segregating when the standard deviation between donors was above 5%. A statistical classification framework was built for diagnosing cytomegalovirus status from the catalog of TCR beta chain sequences. In a later analysis, TCR nucleotide sequences were compared against IMGT/GENE-DB human TR gene sequences so that V and J genes could be assigned. In a later analysis, CDR3 sequences and most-parsimonious VDJ recombination scenarios were assigned using the TCRdist pipeline. A later analysis defined each TCR beta chain by its CDR3 amino acid sequence plus V-gene family, and excluded reads lacking a unique V-gene family. In a later analysis, some 600 highly shared, low-generation-probability nucleotide sequences were removed to address suspected cross-contamination and a sequencing artifact. In a later analysis, a clonal expansion index was calculated for each public chain from normalized within-repertoire ranks of inferred template counts. In a later analysis, generation probabilities were computed using a VDJ recombination model fitted to out-of-frame rearrangements, and the results were checked against IGoR. A later analysis scored TCR-TCR, TCR-HLA and TCR-CMV co-occurrence with hypergeometric tests, applying a repertoire-size bias correction to TCR pairs. False discovery rates were estimated in a later analysis by permuting HLA or CMV assignments 20 times. In a later analysis, co-occurring TCRs were grouped using DBSCAN, with TCRdist sequence similarity added in when clustering inside HLA-allele-positive subsets. Repertoires with fewer than 30,000 or more than 120,000 public chains, plus five repertoires with anomalous nucleotide sharing, were excluded from co-occurrence clustering. Not all clones reach the TCRdb copy of this immuneACCESS table, which keeps in-frame sequences only. Checked studies attribute under half of the gap to unresolved V genes and leave the rest unexplained. The V and J calls and the clone size are those of that table, but D and trimming were determined from the DNA. The sample table contains 100,000 to 150,000 clones; only one count was recorded for more than 60% of them. Roughly 13% of the sample belongs to the ten largest clones.

The data are from a study of cytomegalovirus exposure and HLA in healthy donors (dated by TCRdb to between 2016 and 2019). Some background on the complete study: An earlier analysis of under 600 of the donors reported roughly 300 Gb of sequence data and some 120 million unique TCR beta sequences from about 180 million T cells. Roughly 300 gigabases of sequencing data and approximately 80 million unique TCR sequences were included in an early release covering over 600 HLA-typed donors. The genetic ancestry cluster associated with self-reported Caucasian donors included 65% to 90% of the 398 genotyped donors. The study was designed to test whether signatures of past pathogen exposure could be identified by cataloging public T cell receptors. Using immunosequencing, the study profiled T cell repertoires from around 670 subjects and related those repertoires to cytomegalovirus serostatus. A separate validation cohort of roughly 120 different subjects was used in addition to the 666-subject first cohort. To predict cytomegalovirus infection status, the study combined high-throughput TCR immunosequencing, statistical association of individual TCRs with disease status, and machine learning. A later analysis re-analyzed previously published TCR beta repertoires from 666 donors and added high-resolution HLA genotyping to study TCR occurrence patterns. Rather than drawing on any new phenotypic data, the later analysis identified candidate immune exposures from TCR beta sequences and the way those sequences occurred across donors. In an earlier analysis of over 550 of the donors, high-throughput TCR beta sequencing was used to judge whether each TCR beta V gene segment behaved as functional or pseudogenic. Alongside the repertoire data, information on donor age, sex, ethnicity and CMV serostatus was compiled. In a later genetic analysis, genome-wide SNP genotypes for about 55% of the roughly 700 donors were used, and that subset was treated as a discovery cohort. Every discovery cohort repertoire had been produced on one sequencing platform. Class I and class II HLA loci were covered by the typing at four-digit resolution. The number of donors typed differed by locus, with about 629-640 for A, B, C, DRB1 and DQB1, more than 500 for DQA1, 600 to 610 for DPA1, and approximately 470 for DPB1. Because of strong linkage in the cohort, roughly five DR-DQ haplotypes were treated as single units for association and clustering. Across under 500 genotyped donors of the cohort, an average of approximately 220,000 unique TCR beta nucleotide sequences per donor were sequenced, and 15% to 20% of those sequences were non-productive. On the study overall, not on this receptor specifically: The study listed 150 to 200 TCR beta chains as associated with cytomegalovirus. An association between a missense DCLRE1C variant and V-gene and J-gene trimming of TCR beta chains was found in a later genetic analysis and replicated in an independent cohort. In a later analysis, 15,000 to 20,000 TCR beta sequences were associated with specific HLA alleles at a false discovery rate of 0.05. Immune exposure information for the cohort was limited to CMV serostatus. In a later analysis, the rate of TCR association differed among HLA loci, with DRB1 alleles having the most associated TCRs and HLA-C alleles having the fewest. Cytomegalovirus status was reported to be diagnosed by the classifier with high specificity and sensitivity in both the original and validation cohorts. In a later analysis, most CMV-associated TCR beta chains were found to appear HLA-restricted, with HLA associations seemingly driven largely by CMV exposure. Broadly in line with IMGT annotations, most TCR beta V segments showed up in productive rearrangements about 87% or about 30% of the time in an earlier analysis of 450 to 750 of the donors. A further reported finding was that TCR beta sequences accurately predicted the HLA-A and HLA-B alleles for most subjects in the first cohort. According to a later genetic analysis, donors in an Asian-associated ancestry cluster had fewer N-insertions in productive TCRs than the approximately 700-donor mean. The sequencing pipeline was judged likely to have produced a cluster of highly shared sequence variants as a technical artifact. Correlated functional status among segregating V segments might be attributable to linkage disequilibrium, but an unknown experimental factor could not be ruled out. In a later analysis, HLA-associated TCR beta chains showed more clonal expansion and lower generation probabilities than non-associated chains that were equally common. Because counts were too low, 15 to 20 rarely observed V segments, including chromosome 9 orphons, were excluded from the earlier analysis of around 640 of the donors. Because some donors lacked HLA typing at each locus, the association tests relied only on the typed subset. Across donors, most TCR sequences were observed very rarely, whereas some public TCRs were present in many individuals. According to the authors, the approach could potentially be generalized to other disease states and immunological phenotypes. In vitro tests confirmed that three of the cytomegalovirus-associated TCR beta chains recognize cytomegalovirus antigens. When HLA alleles, especially DR and DQ, strongly co-occurred, attributing TCR associations to individual alleles was difficult. In a later analysis, several top co-occurrence clusters were reported to appear linked to parvovirus B19, influenza, CMV and Epstein-Barr virus. Sequencing depth was assumed to be roughly uniform across donors in the presence/absence analyses, though that assumption may not hold. Because the 87-base-pair reads could not distinguish some IMGT-functional V segments, including TRBV6-2 and TRBV6-3, those segments were excluded. Only TCR beta chains were sequenced in this cohort, and the absence of alpha or paired-chain data limited detectable features.

In total, 630 or so healthy bone marrow donors made up the cohort. All cohort members were sampled while nominally healthy, although unrecorded immune exposures were likely present. The donor tested CMV seropositive, placing the donor among the 289 seropositive members of the cohort. A peripheral blood sample was provided by each donor, and peripheral blood mononuclear cells were used for TCR beta sequencing. The Qiagen DNeasy Blood Extraction Kit was used to extract genomic DNA from the blood cell samples. The CDR3 covers 15 residues, taking in both the cysteine and the phenylalanine. Solely the CDR3 DNA is kept, with 45 bases framed from the first base. The germline V gene (reference sequence) specifies MNHEY as CDR1 and SMNVEV as CDR2. V is pared back by 5 bases and J by 5 bases, with 15 bases lying between the germline termini.

The rearrangement combines TRBV27 with TRBJ2-2, and possibly TRBD2, on 7 matching bases. The sequencing input was PBMCs. This clonotype was obtained from an older woman in good health and CMV-seropositive. The CDR3 loop reads CASSPYGGRTGELFF. The DNA sequence is as follows: TGTGCCAGCAGTCCTTACGGGGGGCGTACCGGGGAGCTGTTTTTT.